This TCR beta chain was profiled in a study of cytomegalovirus exposure and HLA in healthy donors. Study-level results: In vitro data verified three CMV-associated chains as specific for CMV antigens. Per a prior analysis, the majority of TCR beta V segments were productive roughly 90% or roughly 30% of the time.

The PCR was carried out with 60 Vbeta primers and 13 Jbeta primers. Repertoires were generated with immunoSEQ multiplex PCR, while TCRdb's copy carries only in-frame clones and drops some. The profile covers about 72,000 clones, with about four fifths appearing a single time and 3% to 4% taken by the ten largest. Trimming removed 2 bases at V and 8 bases at J, with 13 bases between. This CDR3 is 15 amino acids long. The V gene's germline CDR1 is SGHTA and CDR2 FQGNSA. Regarding this clone: Its target is unknown.

This receptor was identified in a man between 40 and 49 years old in good health and CMV-seronegative. The chain combines TRBV7-2 with TRBJ1-6; no clear D gene. Sample: PBMCs. The CDR3 protein is CASSLTQPEYSPLHF. As DNA, the CDR3 is TGTGCCAGCAGCTTAACACAGCCAGAATATTCACCCCTCCACTTT.